This T cell receptor (beta chain) derives from a study of Ad26.COV2.S vaccination and SARS-CoV-2 variants. Using immunoSEQ multiplex PCR, the repertoire was profiled, and TCRdb retains in-frame clones only, with some absent. The table lists around 300,000 clones, about 90% of them singletons. Points from the study as a whole: Estimates derived from TCR breadth and depth analyses may have underestimated total T cell responses.

A remark on this clone: Its antigen is undetermined.

The treatment was: 15 to 20 received Ad26.COV2.S at low or high dose, single or two shots; about 5 received placebo; per-sample allocation not given. Specimens were obtained on day 63 following the first vaccine or placebo injection. This CDR3 has 16 residues. Trimming stripped 0 bases from V and 2 bases from J, with 11 bases between. Germline V gene sequence: CDR1 MNHEY, CDR2 SVGEGT. This TCR derives from a person between 18 and 59 years old who received the Ad26.COV2.S COVID-19 vaccine or a placebo. The V call is TRBV6-2 or TRBV6-3, the J call TRBJ1-5; D gene unclear. The sequences come from peripheral blood, collected in a trial of Ad26.COV2.S vaccine versus placebo. For the CDR3, the DNA is TGTGCCAGCAGTTACTCTTCCGACGGTCGCAATCAGCCCCAGCATTTT. Amino acid sequence: CASSYSSDGRNQPQHF.